Shown below are 7 T cell receptor beta chains from a single sample sequenced in a study of blood T cell repertoires in COVID-19. TCRdb's copy holds only in-frame clones and misses some; the assay was immunoSEQ multiplex PCR. Of 100,000 or so clones listed, around 90% are singletons. The sequencing input was peripheral blood. The receptors were gathered from a woman aged 45-60 years in a cohort sampled during active COVID-19.

The chain is built from TRBV18 and TRBJ1-4; no firm D call. The germline V gene encodes CDR1 KGHSH and CDR2 LQKENI. V lost 3 bases, J lost 8 bases, and 10 bases lay in between. The CDR3 length is 13 residues. The CDR3: CASSPAAAEKLFF. DNA for the CDR3: TGTGCCAGCTCACCGGCGGCAGCCGAAAAACTGTTTTTT.

V usage is TRBV30 and J usage is TRBJ1-6, with D hard to call. CDR1 and CDR2 (germline): GTSNPN, SVGIG (reference sequence). The CDR3 spans 14 residues. Trimming removed 3 bases from V and 7 bases from J, with 13 bases in between. Written as DNA, the CDR3 is TGTGCCTGGAGCTTTTGGGCGACGAATTCACCCCTCCACTTT. Translating it yields CAWSFWATNSPLHF. The variable domain in full, with the rest retrieved from reference TRBV30 and TRBJ1-6, is SQTIHQWPATLVQPVGSPLSLECTVEGTSNPNLYWYRQAAGRGLQLLFYSVGIGQISSEVPQNLSASRPQDRQFILSSKKLLLSDSGFYLCAWSFWATNSPLHFGNGTRLTVT.

The V call is TRBV5-1, the J call TRBJ1-4; 9 bases are shared with TRBD1. Looked up from germline, CDR1 is SGHRS and CDR2 is YFSETQ. The ends lost 3 bases at V and 7 bases at J; junction bases unmatched: 4. This CDR3 is 14 amino acids long. CDR3 nucleotide sequence: TGCGCCAGCAGCTCGGGACAGGGCGGTGAAAAACTGTTTTTT. Residues: CASSSGQGGEKLFF.

This chain connects TRBV19 to TRBJ1-6; 9 bases are shared with TRBD1. Germline CDR1 and CDR2: LNHDA and SQIVND (reference sequence). V lost 8 bases to trimming and J lost 0 bases; unmatched junction nucleotides: 2. This CDR3 region has 15 residues. The CDR3 DNA is TGTGCCAGTGGGACAGGGAGCTCCTATAATTCACCCCTCCACTTT. Translated: CASGTGSSYNSPLHF.

This chain links TRBV10-3 with TRBJ2-3; 10 nucleotides align to TRBD2. Losses at the gene ends were 8 bases for V and 5 bases for J; bases not matched to a gene: 7. The V gene's germline CDR1 is ENHRY and CDR2 SYGVKD. This CDR3 has 14 amino acids. The CDR3 region has the DNA TGTGCCATCCTAGCGGGGGTCGGTAGAGATACGCAGTATTTT. Encoded protein: CAILAGVGRDTQYF.

This chain links TRBV7-3 with TRBJ2-2; 8 nucleotides agree with TRBD1. CDR3 length equals 14 residues. The V gene end was trimmed by 6 bases and the J gene end by 0 bases; junction bases not matched to a gene: 0. Germline CDR1 is SGHTA and CDR2 is FQGTGA. The CDR3 spells CASRTGANTGELFF. CDR3 in DNA: TGTGCCAGCAGGACAGGGGCGAACACCGGGGAGCTGTTTTTT.

The gene calls are TRBV3-1 (or the pseudogene TRBV3-2) and TRBJ2-3; no clear D gene. Trimming cost V 0 bases and J 5 bases, with 12 bases left between them. This CDR3 comprises 15 residues. Germline CDR1 LGHDT, CDR2 YNNKEL (reference sequence). DNA of the CDR3: TGTGCCAGCAGCCAAGACTATACTAACGGAGATACGCAGTATTTT. This gives the protein CASSQDYTNGDTQYF.